A single sample is the source of the 22 T cell receptor beta chains below, sequenced in a study of blood T cell repertoires in COVID-19. Produced via immunoSEQ multiplex PCR; TCRdb's table is partial and in-frame only. The sample lists roughly 70,000 clones, about 82% occurring once. What was sequenced was peripheral blood. The receptor source for this set is a woman aged 80 or over with active or convalescent COVID-19.

The chain employs TRBV3-1 (or the pseudogene TRBV3-2) and TRBJ2-3; 9 positions agree with TRBD1. V gave up 4 bases and J gave up 2 bases; unmatched junction bases: 7. The CDR3 loop spans 16 amino acids. Germline loops: CDR1 LGHDT, CDR2 YNNKEL (reference sequence). CDR3 residues: CASSPRGTGNTDTQYF. Written as DNA, the CDR3 is TGTGCCAGCAGCCCACGTGGGACAGGGAACACAGATACGCAGTATTTT.

V usage is TRBV11-3 and J usage is TRBJ1-6, with 7 bases matching TRBD1. The CDR3 is made up of 14 amino acids. Germline V gene data show CDR1 as SGHNT and CDR2 as YENEEA. Losses at the gene ends were 6 bases for V and 6 bases for J; bases not matched to a gene: 5. The CDR3 region is CASSRTGINSPLHF. DNA of the CDR3: TGTGCCAGCAGTCGGACAGGAATTAATTCACCCCTCCACTTT. The variable domain in full, completed from reference TRBV11-3 and TRBJ1-6, reads EAGVVQSPRYKIIEKKQPVAFWCNPISGHNTLYWYLQNLGQGPELLIRYENEEAVDDSQLPKDRFSAERLKGVDSTLKIQPAELGDSAVYLCASSRTGINSPLHFGNGTRLTVT.

This clone turned up a few times. The V gene is TRBV7-6, the J gene TRBJ2-7; the D gene is possibly TRBD1 (6 bases). V was clipped by 1 base and J by 1 base, with 11 bases between them. From germline, CDR1 is SGHVS and CDR2 FNYEAQ. The CDR3 contains 15 residues. DNA for the CDR3: TGTGCCAGCAGCTTAGGACATACAGGGTCCTACGAGCAGTACTTC. This codes for CASSLGHTGSYEQYF.

The CDR3: CSASYPTSTDTQYF. The DNA for the CDR3 is TGCAGTGCTAGTTACCCAACTAGCACAGATACGCAGTATTTT. V gene TRBV20-1 combines with J gene TRBJ2-3; D remains ambiguous. This CDR3 region has 14 residues. Germline CDR1 is DFQATT and CDR2 is SNEGSKA (reference sequence). V lost 3 bases, J lost 0 bases, and 10 bases lay in between.

This clone was detected only a few times. The chain links TRBV28 to TRBJ1-6; TRBD1 is a possible D gene (6 bases). Germline-derived CDR1 and CDR2 are MDHEN and SYDVKM. The CDR3 has 16 residues. Trimming left V 3 bases short and J 8 bases short, with 17 bases between. The CDR3 DNA follows: TGTGCCAGCAGTTTGTTTCCCAGGGGCCGGGATTCACCCCTCCACTTT. This gives the protein CASSLFPRGRDSPLHF.

This chain uses TRBV2 with TRBJ2-7; unclear D gene. The CDR3 loop spans 12 amino acids. Germline V CDR1 and CDR2: SNHLY, FYNNEI. V was pared by 0 bases and J by 12 bases, with 12 bases between. The CDR3 DNA follows: TGTGCCAGCAGTGAAGCGCCACGTACTTCGTACTTC. This gives the protein CASSEAPRTSYF.

This clone was seen once. The rearrangement joins TRBV28 to TRBJ2-3; 9 bases align to TRBD2. After removal of 6 bases from V and 0 bases from J, the junction contained 7 bases not matched to a gene. The CDR3 has 16 residues. The germline V gene encodes CDR1 MDHEN and CDR2 SYDVKM. The DNA of the CDR3 is TGTGCCAGCAGATCCCCAGCGGGGGGTAGCACAGATACGCAGTATTTT. Translating gives CASRSPAGGSTDTQYF.

J is TRBJ2-7 and V is TRBV6-6; D unresolved. CDR3 length: 14 residues. CDR1 and CDR2 from the germline V gene are MNHNY and SVGAGI (reference sequence). V shed 6 bases and J shed 0 bases, with 12 bases lying between them. Here the CDR3 DNA reads TGTGCCAGCAGCGGCGGAGTTCTCTCCTACGAGCAGTACTTC. It specifies CASSGGVLSYEQYF.

This clone was counted once. This sequence joins TRBV7-9 and TRBJ1-5; TRBD1 might be the D (5 bases). V lost 0 bases and J 3 bases, leaving 12 bases between the germline ends. CDR1 is SEHNR, CDR2 FQNEAQ, per germline (reference sequence). The CDR3 runs to 16 residues. The CDR3 DNA reads as TGTGCCAGCAGCTTAGCGTCTGGGGCCTACAATCAGCCCCAGCATTTT. It yields the protein CASSLASGAYNQPQHF.

Only a few counts were recorded for this clone. The rearrangement uses TRBV19 and TRBJ2-3; TRBD2 is a possible D gene (6 bases). The V end was cut by 11 bases, the J end by 6 bases, with 21 bases between. The CDR3 has 14 amino acids. Germline V gives CDR1 LNHDA, CDR2 SQIVND (reference sequence). The CDR3 DNA follows: TGTGCCTCCCTAGACGGCGGGATATCCGATACGCAGTATTTT. Its translation: CASLDGGISDTQYF.

This clone appeared once. This sequence joins TRBV6-6 and TRBJ2-1; the match to TRBD2 covers 9 bases. Germline V gives CDR1 MNHNY, CDR2 SVGAGI (reference sequence). The junction had 17 bases not matched to a gene; V was cut back by 5 bases and J by 6 bases. The CDR3 extends over 18 amino acids. This chain's CDR3 is CASSRGPVRLAAINEQFF. CDR3 nucleotides: TGTGCCAGCAGTCGGGGGCCGGTTAGACTAGCGGCCATCAATGAGCAGTTCTTC.

The V gene is TRBV29-1, the J gene TRBJ1-2, with a weak D call TRBD1 (6 bases). CDR1 and CDR2 from the germline V gene are SQVTM and ANQGSEA. The CDR3 length is 13 residues. Trimming removed 8 bases at V and 5 bases at J, with 18 bases between. CDR3: CSFVGGQIYGYTF. CDR3 bases: TGCAGCTTTGTTGGGGGCCAGATATATGGCTACACCTTC.

The chain employs TRBV5-6 and TRBJ1-1, with 10 bases matching TRBD1. The CDR3 contains 18 residues. Losses at the gene ends were 2 bases for V and 3 bases for J; bases not matched to a gene: 13. CDR1 SGHDT and CDR2 YYEEEE come from the germline V gene. CDR3 coding DNA: TGTGCCAGCAGCTTTCTTAGTGGGACAGGGGTCCGGTACACTGAAGCTTTCTTT. Protein sequence: CASSFLSGTGVRYTEAFF.

The rearrangement joins TRBV5-1 to TRBJ2-5, with 14 bases matching TRBD2. Germline V gene data show CDR1 as SGHRS and CDR2 as YFSETQ. The CDR3 is 19 amino acids. V trimming: 4 bases; J trimming: 1 base; junction bases outside the gene matches: 12. The CDR3 is CASSGSGLAGGLFQETQYF. CDR3 coding DNA: TGCGCCAGCAGCGGTTCCGGACTAGCGGGGGGTCTGTTCCAAGAGACCCAGTACTTC.

V is TRBV10-3 and J is TRBJ2-7, with D possibly TRBD1 on 6 matching bases. The CDR3 length is 13 residues. Germline V gives CDR1 ENHRY, CDR2 SYGVKD. V gave up 6 bases and J gave up 4 bases, with 13 bases separating them. CDR3 in DNA: TGTGCCATCAGCGACGACAGGCCGTACGAGCAGTACTTC. This codes for CAISDDRPYEQYF.

This clone was detected a few times. The chain is built from TRBV4-1 and TRBJ2-1, with 8 bases aligning to TRBD2. The CDR3 runs 17 residues. Germline loops: CDR1 MGHRA, CDR2 YSYEKL. With V trimmed by 0 bases and J by 7 bases, 11 bases remained unmatched. The CDR3 bases are TGCGCCAGCAGCCAAGAGGGGGGGGCGGGAGGAGGAAATGAGCAGTTCTTC. Translation: CASSQEGGAGGGNEQFF.

The CDR3 spells CASRAEDRRRGYTF. CDR3 DNA: TGTGCCAGCAGGGCCGAGGACAGGAGGCGAGGCTACACCTTC. The V call is TRBV9, the J call TRBJ1-2; 7 nucleotides line up with TRBD1. Germline V gene sequence: CDR1 SGDLS, CDR2 YYNGEE. The CDR3 runs to 14 residues. V was pared by 5 bases and J by 8 bases, with 12 bases of the junction left unmatched.

The chain joins TRBV5-3 to TRBJ2-7; 7 positions match TRBD1. TRBV5-3 qualifies as an ORF whose function is uncertain. This CDR3 region has 15 residues. Trimming cost V 4 bases and J 4 bases; bases outside gene matches: 11. In DNA, the CDR3 is TGTGCCAGAAGCCCATACCGGGCCAGGGGGTACGAGCAGTACTTC. It codes for CARSPYRARGYEQYF.

The J gene is TRBJ2-3, the V gene TRBV15, with 8 bases matching TRBD2. The V segment lost 1 base and the J segment 0 bases; nucleotides outside the gene matches: 6. The germline V gene has CDR1 LNHNV and CDR2 YYDKDF (reference sequence). The CDR3 loop spans 17 amino acids. The CDR3 region is CATSRALAGPSTDTQYF. CDR3 nucleotide sequence: TGTGCCACCAGCAGAGCCCTAGCGGGCCCGAGCACAGATACGCAGTATTTT. The full variable domain, rest sourced from reference TRBV15 and TRBJ2-3, is DAMVIQNPRYQVTQFGKPVTLSCSQTLNHNVMYWYQQKSSQAPKLLFHYYDKDFNNEADTPDNFQSRRPNTSFCFLDIRSPGLGDTAMYLCATSRALAGPSTDTQYFGPGTRLTVL.

The chain has TRBV9 and TRBJ2-7; 8 nucleotides agree with TRBD2. Germline V CDR1 and CDR2: SGDLS, YYNGEE. The CDR3 runs to 15 residues. J was trimmed by 2 bases and V by 3 bases; bases with no gene match: 7. The CDR3 loop is CASSASGGTPYEQYF. The CDR3 DNA is TGTGCCAGCAGCGCTTCGGGGGGGACCCCCTACGAGCAGTACTTC.

The chain recombines TRBV5-4 with TRBJ2-4, with TRBD2 as a possible D gene (5 bases). In germline, CDR1 is SGHNT, CDR2 YYREEE (reference sequence). This CDR3 has 13 residues. The V gene lost 0 bases and the J gene lost 16 bases, with 17 bases spanning the gap. The CDR3 spells CASSLDSAAGPYF. The DNA for the CDR3 is TGTGCCAGCAGCTTGGATAGCGCGGCGGGTCCTTACTTC.

The chain combines TRBV29-1 with TRBJ2-1; no definite D call. The CDR3 runs to 13 residues. Trimming took off 4 bases at V and 0 bases at J, with 7 bases between the two ends. Germline-derived CDR1 and CDR2 are SQVTM and ANQGSEA. CDR3 sequence (DNA): TGCAGCGTTGTTTGGAGCTCCTACAATGAGCAGTTCTTC. It encodes CSVVWSSYNEQFF.